A single sample is the source of the 21 T cell receptor beta chains below, sequenced in a study of response to subunit inactivated influenza vaccine. One entry per CDR3 protein results from TCRdb running MiXCR on the RT-PCR reads. The sample lists about 700,000 distinct CDR3 sequences, about 15% occurring once. The material was PBMCs from blood, obtained roughly 2 weeks before vaccination. Receptors originate from a man aged 50 to 60 who received an inactivated influenza vaccine.

The chain joins TRBV20-1 to TRBJ2-3, with TRBD2 identical over 8 bases. The CDR3 loop spans 14 amino acids. With 5 bases clipped from V and 2 bases from J, the junction kept 6 bases outside the gene matches. The germline V gene has CDR1 DFQATT and CDR2 SNEGSKA (reference sequence). CDR3 amino acids: CSAPRAGVTDTQYF. Here the CDR3 DNA reads TGCAGTGCTCCAAGAGCGGGAGTCACAGATACGCAGTATTTT.

Only a few counts were recorded for this clonotype. The chain joins TRBV7-9 to TRBJ1-4; D is perhaps TRBD1 (6 bases). V was pared by 2 bases and J by 8 bases, with 15 bases between. Germline loops: CDR1 SEHNR, CDR2 FQNEAQ (reference sequence). The CDR3 has 15 residues. The CDR3 sequence: CASSLRDTLGEKLFF. The DNA of the CDR3 is TGTGCCAGCAGCTTACGGGACACCCTGGGAGAAAAACTGTTTTTT.

This clonotype turned up a few times. The chain recombines TRBV20-1 with TRBJ2-4, with D possibly matching TRBD1 (6 bases). Trimming pared 1 base from V and 0 bases from J, leaving 13 bases between. Germline CDR1 reads DFQATT; CDR2 reads SNEGSKA (reference sequence). There are 16 residues in the CDR3. The CDR3 DNA reads TGCAGTGCTAGAGCCCCGGGACATATAGCCAAAAACATTCAGTACTTC. The encoded protein is CSARAPGHIAKNIQYF.

V and J are TRBV6-2 or TRBV6-3 and TRBJ2-1, with 9 nucleotides matching TRBD2. Trimming at V came to 0 bases and at J to 7 bases, leaving 10 bases not matched to a gene. Looked up from germline, CDR1 is MNHEY and CDR2 is SVGEGT. The CDR3 runs 17 residues. CDR3 region: CASSYSLAGQERNEQFF. The CDR3 bases are TGTGCCAGCAGTTACTCACTAGCGGGCCAGGAGAGGAATGAGCAGTTCTTC.

The chain is built from TRBV29-1 and TRBJ2-2, with TRBD2 identical over 7 bases. This CDR3 comprises 15 residues. Trimming took 6 bases from V and 1 from J; bases not matched to a gene: 8. Germline V CDR1 and CDR2: SQVTM, ANQGSEA. The CDR3 region is CSVYLAALNTGELFF. The CDR3 DNA reads as TGCAGCGTCTATCTAGCGGCTTTGAACACCGGGGAGCTGTTTTTT.

This clonotype was seen a few times. The genes are TRBV5-6 and TRBJ1-1; D unresolved. Germline V gene sequence: CDR1 SGHDT, CDR2 YYEEEE. There are 15 residues in the CDR3. V shed 3 bases and J shed 1 base, with 13 bases lying between them. The CDR3 loop is CASSYEGLRNTEAFF. The CDR3 DNA is TGTGCCAGCAGCTATGAAGGACTCCGGAACACTGAAGCTTTCTTT.

This clonotype was counted at least ten times. The chain uses TRBV28 and TRBJ2-7; 8 nucleotides line up with TRBD1. Per germline, CDR1 MDHEN and CDR2 SYDVKM. J lost 3 bases, V lost 2 bases, and 6 bases had no gene match. The CDR3 loop spans 15 amino acids. In DNA form, the CDR3 reads TGTGCCAGCAGTTTAGAGACAGGGGTCAGCTACGAGCAGTACTTC. Translating gives CASSLETGVSYEQYF. The variable domain in full, with the rest retrieved from reference TRBV28 and TRBJ2-7, is DVKVTQSSRYLVKRTGEKVFLECVQDMDHENMFWYRQDPGLGLRLIYFSYDVKMKEKGDIPEGYSVSREKKERFSLILESASTNQTSMYLCASSLETGVSYEQYFGPGTRLTVT.

This clonotype was recorded a few times. J is TRBJ1-6 and V is TRBV20-1, with D perhaps matching TRBD1 (6 bases). The V and J ends lost 4 bases and 10 bases respectively, with 17 bases between them. Germline V gives CDR1 DFQATT, CDR2 SNEGSKA (reference sequence). This CDR3 has 14 residues. The CDR3 DNA is TGCAGTGCTATTTCCGGGGGCTTTGAATCACCCCTCCACTTT. This encodes CSAISGGFESPLHF.

This clonotype was found a few times. The chain joins TRBV5-1 to TRBJ2-3, with 11 bases lining up with TRBD2. The germline V gene has CDR1 SGHRS and CDR2 YFSETQ. This CDR3 has 16 residues. With V trimmed by 4 bases and J by 4 bases, 8 bases remained unmatched. CDR3 sequence reads: CASSPLAGGLADTQYF. In DNA, the CDR3 is TGCGCCAGCAGCCCCTTAGCGGGGGGGCTCGCAGATACGCAGTATTTT.

This clonotype showed up just a few times. The chain uses TRBV6-1 and TRBJ1-2, with 7 bases fitting TRBD1. The V segment lost 3 bases and the J segment 5 bases; nucleotides outside the gene matches: 9. The CDR3 is 15 amino acids. The germline CDR1 and CDR2 sequences are MNHNS and SASEGT. The CDR3 reads CASSEGGTASYGYTF. The DNA for the CDR3 is TGTGCCAGCAGTGAGGGTGGGACAGCAAGTTATGGCTACACCTTC.

In this sample, this clonotype turned up a few times. The chain employs TRBV10-3 and TRBJ1-5; D gene unclear. The CDR3 covers 14 residues. Trimming cost V 6 bases and J 0 bases, with 9 bases left between them. CDR1 is ENHRY and CDR2 is SYGVKD in the germline V gene. CDR3 amino acids: CAISPDYSNQPQHF. The CDR3 nucleotides read TGTGCCATCAGCCCAGATTATAGCAATCAGCCCCAGCATTTT.

This chain joins TRBV5-5 and TRBJ2-1; D remains ambiguous. Germline lookup yields CDR1 SGHKS and CDR2 YYEKEE (reference sequence). The CDR3 sequence is 14 residues long. The germline V and J ends were trimmed by 4 bases and 6 bases, with 14 bases remaining between them. In nucleotides, the CDR3 is TGTGCCAGCAGCGGGTCCGGGCTCCCCAATGAGCAGTTCTTC. It is translated as CASSGSGLPNEQFF.

The sample holds a few counts of this clonotype. This chain connects TRBV7-9 to TRBJ2-7; D might be TRBD1 (5 bases). Trimming took 5 bases from V and 6 from J, leaving 14 bases between them. The V gene's germline CDR1 is SEHNR and CDR2 FQNEAQ (reference sequence). The CDR3 has 13 amino acids. The CDR3 protein is CASSPDIPIEQYF. CDR3 nucleotide sequence: TGTGCCAGCAGCCCGGACATCCCAATCGAGCAGTACTTC.

The rearrangement uses TRBV6-5 and TRBJ2-7, with TRBD1 matching over 7 bases. The CDR3 length is 11 residues. J gave up 6 bases and V 8 bases, and 4 bases lay outside the gene matches. CDR1 is MNHEY and CDR2 is SVGAGI in the germline V gene. For the CDR3, the DNA is TGTGCCAGCGGATACAGGGGCGAGCAGTACTTC. It translates to CASGYRGEQYF.

This clonotype was counted only a few times. This rearrangement joins TRBV27 to TRBJ2-3; the match to TRBD2 covers 11 bases. Germline V gene lookup returns CDR1 MNHEY and CDR2 SMNVEV (reference sequence). The V gene end was trimmed by 0 bases and the J gene end by 4 bases; junction bases not matched to a gene: 18. This CDR3 has 21 residues. CDR3 protein: CASSLSGSGTSGENSPDTQYF. CDR3 nucleotides: TGTGCCAGCAGTTTATCGGGGTCCGGGACTAGCGGTGAAAACTCCCCAGATACGCAGTATTTT.

This clonotype was found a few times. The chain links TRBV7-9 to TRBJ2-1; 8 bases match TRBD2. Germline V lookup: CDR1 SEHNR, CDR2 FQNEAQ (reference sequence). The J segment lost 5 bases and the V segment lost 3 bases, leaving 6 bases of the junction unmatched. The CDR3 is 15 residues long. Here the CDR3 reads CASSLRRGANNEQFF. The CDR3 DNA follows: TGTGCCAGCAGCTTGAGGCGGGGGGCCAACAATGAGCAGTTCTTC.

This clonotype has only a few counts. V gene TRBV5-5 combines with J gene TRBJ2-7; 10 bases map to TRBD1. CDR3 length: 15 residues. Germline CDR1 is SGHKS and CDR2 is YYEKEE (reference sequence). V was pared by 2 bases and J by 12 bases, with 14 bases of the junction left unmatched. The CDR3 sequence is CASSFGSGQGRRTYF. DNA for the CDR3: TGTGCCAGCAGCTTCGGGTCGGGACAGGGGCGCCGTACGTACTTC.

The chain employs TRBV12-3 or TRBV12-4 and TRBJ2-1, with D unclear. The V end lost 6 bases, the J end lost 5 bases, and 17 bases lay between the germline ends. This CDR3 is 15 amino acids long. CDR3 sequence: CASRGLILGHNEQFF. In DNA, the CDR3 is TGTGCCAGCAGAGGTCTCATCCTAGGTCACAATGAGCAGTTCTTC.

The chain recombines TRBV7-2 with TRBJ2-4; tentative D call: TRBD1 (6 bases). The CDR3 is 11 residues long. Trimming removed 4 bases at V and 9 bases at J, with 7 bases between. The V gene's germline CDR1 is SGHTA and CDR2 FQGNSA. Here the CDR3 DNA reads TGTGCCAGCAGCTCAGGGGTCATTCAGTACTTC. As protein: CASSSGVIQYF.

Ten or more counts support this clonotype. The chain links TRBV11-2 to TRBJ1-4, with D perhaps TRBD1 (5 bases). The CDR3 has 14 amino acids. V lost 5 bases to trimming and J lost 0 bases, with 7 bases between them. Germline CDR1 is SGHAT and CDR2 is FQNNGV. CDR3 DNA sequence: TGTGCCAGCAGCCCAGGGACAACTAATGAAAAACTGTTTTTT. This encodes CASSPGTTNEKLFF.

The chain is built from TRBV6-1 and TRBJ2-5; no clear D gene. V was shortened by 6 bases and J by 10 bases, with 21 bases between the two germline ends. Germline V gene lookup returns CDR1 MNHNS and CDR2 SASEGT. The CDR3 loop spans 14 amino acids. CDR3 DNA sequence: TGTGCCAGCAGCCCGTTTTTTGGATCGGGCGGCCAGTACTTC. It specifies CASSPFFGSGGQYF.